A selection of T cell receptor beta chains follows, all from one sample in a study of T-cell reconstitution after alpha-beta-depleted transplantation in children. TCRdb redid the calling of the PCR reads with MiXCR, one entry per CDR3 protein. The sample yields hundreds of thousands of distinct CDR3 sequences, roughly 23% seen once. Sequencing was performed on PBMCs, taken before TCRalphabeta/CD19-depleted stem cell transplant. All receptors derive from a girl between 2 and 10 years old with Fanconi anemia, due to receive a stem cell transplant. The CDR3 runs from the conserved cysteine through the conserved F or W. The order of the fields is V gene, clone size, D gene, J gene, CDR3 protein, CDR3 DNA. The D gene is left open where the match is weak. Clone size is shown for a subset of rows, as once, few, many or a class of expanded clone.

TRBV12-3/TRBV12-4	many	TRBD2	TRBJ2-1	CASSLNPAGVGYEQFF	TGTGCCAGCAGTTTAAATCCGGCGGGAGTCGGGTATGAGCAGTTCTTC
TRBV5-1	many	.	TRBJ2-1	CASRLGDEQFF	TGCGCCAGCAGACTAGGGGATGAGCAGTTCTTC
TRBV12-3/TRBV12-4	.	.	TRBJ1-1	CASSALLQGEAFF	TGTGCCAGCAGTGCCCTCCTACAGGGAGAAGCTTTCTTT
TRBV6-5	many	TRBD1	TRBJ2-2	CASSYSRQGAYTGELFF	TGTGCCAGCAGTTACTCGCGACAGGGGGCCTACACCGGGGAGCTGTTTTTT
TRBV14	many	TRBD2	TRBJ2-3	CASRERGSADTQYF	TGTGCCAGCAGGGAGCGGGGGAGCGCAGATACGCAGTATTTT
TRBV5-7	few	.	TRBJ2-5	CASSLGGSGETQYF	TGTGCCAGCAGCTTGGGGGGGTCGGGGGAGACCCAGTACTTC
TRBV28	few	TRBD2	TRBJ2-5	CASSFLAGVSETQYF	TGTGCCAGCAGTTTTCTAGCGGGGGTGTCAGAGACCCAGTACTTC
TRBV20-1	.	.	TRBJ1-5	CSARVNSNQPQHF	TGCAGTGCTAGAGTAAATAGCAATCAGCCCCAGCATTTT
TRBV29-1	many	TRBD2	TRBJ2-1	CSVRTSGYNEQFF	TGCAGCGTCCGGACTAGCGGCTACAATGAGCAGTTCTTC
TRBV20-1	few	.	TRBJ1-5	CSANDRSNQPQHF	TGCAGTGCTAACGACAGGAGCAATCAGCCCCAGCATTTT
TRBV7-6	.	.	TRBJ2-3	CASTPYTDTQYF	TGTGCCAGCACCCCCTATACAGATACGCAGTATTTT
TRBV7-2	many	.	TRBJ2-5	CASSLTTPRPQETQYF	TGTGCCAGCAGCTTAACCACCCCTCGCCCACAAGAGACCCAGTACTTC
TRBV13	.	.	TRBJ2-6	CASSLWMVRSGANVLTF	TGTGCCAGCAGCTTATGGATGGTCCGCTCTGGGGCCAACGTCCTGACTTTC
TRBV19	.	TRBD2	TRBJ2-1	CASSIVPSGTNEQFF	TGTGCCAGTAGTATAGTCCCTAGCGGGACGAATGAGCAGTTCTTC
TRBV20-1	.	.	TRBJ1-1	CLQDREAPEAFF	TGCTTACAGGACAGAGAGGCCCCTGAAGCTTTCTTT
TRBV4-2	.	TRBD2	TRBJ2-3	CASSQDQAGVTDTQYF	TGTGCCAGCAGCCAAGATCAAGCGGGGGTCACAGATACGCAGTATTTT
TRBV6-4	.	TRBD2	TRBJ2-2	CASSPPQREDTGELFF	TGTGCCAGCAGTCCCCCTCAGCGGGAGGACACCGGGGAGCTGTTTTTT
TRBV7-9	.	TRBD1	TRBJ2-7	CASSSHRTGDSDEQYF	TGTGCCAGCAGCTCTCACCGGACAGGGGATTCGGACGAGCAGTACTTC
TRBV7-2	once	TRBD2	TRBJ2-1	CASSPPPGLAGFNEQFF	TGTGCCAGCAGCCCCCCCCCAGGACTAGCGGGGTTCAATGAGCAGTTCTTC
TRBV12-3/TRBV12-4	many	TRBD1	TRBJ2-5	CASRQERTGQETQYF	TGTGCCAGCAGGCAGGAGAGGACAGGGCAAGAGACCCAGTACTTC
TRBV12-3/TRBV12-4	many	TRBD1	TRBJ2-7	CASSTTGVGEQYF	TGTGCCAGCAGCACGACAGGGGTGGGCGAGCAGTACTTC
TRBV20-1	many	TRBD2	TRBJ2-1	CSARVPELAGGPVEQFF	TGCAGTGCTAGAGTTCCGGAGCTAGCGGGAGGGCCGGTTGAGCAGTTCTTC
TRBV20-1	few	TRBD2	TRBJ2-7	CSARPTSGPFYEQYF	TGCAGTGCTAGACCCACTAGCGGGCCATTCTACGAGCAGTACTTC
TRBV29-1	.	TRBD1	TRBJ1-1	CSVAGQGGLNTEAFF	TGCAGCGTTGCCGGACAGGGAGGCCTGAACACTGAAGCTTTCTTT
TRBV4-2	many	.	TRBJ1-1	CASSHPHEAFF	TGTGCCAGCAGCCATCCCCATGAAGCTTTCTTT
TRBV13	many	TRBD1	TRBJ1-1	CASSIGQGLNTEAFF	TGTGCCAGCAGCATCGGACAGGGGTTGAACACTGAAGCTTTCTTT
TRBV20-1	.	.	TRBJ2-5	CSAGPTEETQYF	TGCAGTGCTGGGCCGACAGAAGAGACCCAGTACTTC
TRBV5-1	.	.	TRBJ2-7	CASSLGQRTYEQYF	TGCGCCAGCAGCTTGGGCCAGCGGACCTACGAGCAGTACTTC
TRBV4-2	many	.	TRBJ2-2	CASSQNHGTGELFF	TGTGCCAGCAGCCAAAATCACGGCACCGGGGAGCTGTTTTTT
TRBV29-1	.	TRBD2	TRBJ2-2	CSVARLAGNTGELFF	TGCAGCGTTGCGAGACTAGCGGGAAACACCGGGGAGCTGTTTTTT
TRBV6-1	many	.	TRBJ2-3	CASSDRDPGVTDTQYF	TGTGCCAGCAGCGACCGGGACCCTGGGGTCACAGATACGCAGTATTTT
TRBV29-1	many	TRBD2	TRBJ2-7	CSVVGGSPHEQYF	TGCAGCGTTGTAGGCGGGAGCCCCCACGAGCAGTACTTC
TRBV29-1	many	.	TRBJ2-3	CSIRMWVTDTQYF	TGCAGCATAAGGATGTGGGTCACAGATACGCAGTATTTT
TRBV24-1	many	.	TRBJ1-2	CATITRDIYGYTF	TGTGCCACCATTACCCGGGACATCTATGGCTACACCTTC
TRBV7-2	many	TRBD2	TRBJ2-3	CASSKGVAGGGDTQYF	TGTGCCAGCAGCAAGGGGGTAGCGGGAGGTGGGGATACGCAGTATTTT
TRBV20-1	many	TRBD2	TRBJ2-7	CSVSSGSGIDEQYF	TGCAGTGTTTCTAGCGGGAGCGGGATCGACGAGCAGTACTTC
TRBV24-1	few	.	TRBJ1-2	CATSDFGADGYTF	TGTGCCACCAGTGATTTCGGGGCGGACGGCTACACCTTC
TRBV28	many	.	TRBJ2-6	CASSPPLGSGANVLTF	TGTGCCAGCAGCCCTCCACTCGGCTCTGGGGCCAACGTCCTGACTTTC
TRBV20-1	.	.	TRBJ2-1	CSAWGHTTLGEQFF	TGCAGTGCTTGGGGACATACAACCTTGGGTGAGCAGTTCTTC
TRBV20-1	.	.	TRBJ1-6	CSATRGGVDSPLHF	TGCAGTGCTACGCGGGGAGGTGTCGATTCACCCCTCCACTTT
TRBV20-1	many	.	TRBJ2-2	CSARGGAGTLNTGELFF	TGCAGTGCTAGAGGGGGGGCAGGGACACTTAACACCGGGGAGCTGTTTTTT
TRBV29-1	.	.	TRBJ2-6	CSVLTGANVLTF	TGCAGCGTGCTTACGGGGGCCAACGTCCTGACTTTC
TRBV29-1	many	.	TRBJ2-2	CSVEEGGGTGELFF	TGCAGCGTTGAAGAAGGAGGGGGCACCGGGGAGCTGTTTTTT
TRBV5-1	few	.	TRBJ2-3	CASSWSGGHTDTQYF	TGCGCCAGCAGCTGGAGTGGGGGGCACACAGATACGCAGTATTTT
TRBV29-1	few	.	TRBJ2-7	CSVLAYEQYF	TGCAGCGTTCTGGCCTACGAGCAGTACTTC
TRBV6-1	many	TRBD2	TRBJ2-3	CASSNSGSPDTQYF	TGTGCCAGCAGTAATAGCGGGAGCCCAGATACGCAGTATTTT
TRBV5-1	.	TRBD2	TRBJ2-1	CASSLPSEAGTPYNEQFF	TGCGCCAGCAGCTTGCCCTCCGAAGCGGGGACCCCCTACAATGAGCAGTTCTTC
TRBV12-3/TRBV12-4	many	TRBD1	TRBJ2-1	CASRDRGSYNEQFF	TGTGCCAGCAGGGACAGGGGTTCCTACAATGAGCAGTTCTTC
TRBV7-9	.	.	TRBJ2-7	CASRQDTYEQYF	TGTGCCAGCCGACAGGACACCTACGAGCAGTACTTC
TRBV11-2	.	TRBD2	TRBJ2-3	CASSFTASTSGGVDTQYF	TGTGCCAGCAGCTTCACCGCATCTACTAGCGGGGGGGTGGATACGCAGTATTTT
TRBV5-1	.	.	TRBJ1-4	CASSFGVVAANEKLFF	TGCGCCAGCAGCTTCGGGGTGGTAGCGGCTAATGAAAAACTGTTTTTT
TRBV29-1	many	.	TRBJ1-4	CSVETGGFNEKLFF	TGCAGCGTTGAAACTGGGGGCTTCAATGAAAAACTGTTTTTT
TRBV29-1	many	TRBD2	TRBJ2-1	CSGGGGVRGYNEQFF	TGCAGCGGCGGGGGTGGGGTAAGGGGTTACAATGAGCAGTTCTTC
TRBV5-1	many	.	TRBJ2-7	CASSLGSLAYEQYF	TGCGCCAGCAGCTTGGGAAGTCTAGCCTACGAGCAGTACTTC
TRBV5-1	.	TRBD2	TRBJ2-1	CASSPRPRLAGGYNEQFF	TGCGCCAGCAGCCCAAGACCCAGACTAGCGGGGGGCTACAATGAGCAGTTCTTC
TRBV12-3/TRBV12-4	.	TRBD2	TRBJ2-1	CASRTSGINEQFF	TGTGCCAGCCGGACTAGCGGGATCAATGAGCAGTTCTTC
TRBV20-1	many	.	TRBJ2-5	CSARLLAQETQYF	TGCAGTGCTAGATTACTAGCCCAAGAGACCCAGTACTTC
TRBV7-3	.	TRBD1	TRBJ2-1	CASSHDRQGKGWNEQFF	TGTGCCAGCAGCCACGACAGACAGGGGAAAGGGTGGAATGAGCAGTTCTTC
TRBV12-3/TRBV12-4	.	.	TRBJ1-6	CASSFTGGVDSPLHF	TGTGCCAGCAGTTTCACGGGGGGTGTAGATTCACCCCTCCACTTT